This T cell receptor (beta chain) was recorded in a study of blood T cell repertoires in COVID-19. Turning to the study itself: Researchers got acute and convalescent COVID-19 samples from the United States, Italy and Spain. Sources were T cells, B-cell-depleted T cells, or PBMCs; the material itself was cDNA or gDNA.

With V trimmed by 4 bases and J by 3 bases, 5 bases remained unmatched. Per the germline V gene, CDR1 is SGDLS and CDR2 is YYNGEE. The CDR3 runs 17 residues. Per the authors' pipeline: Nucleated cell counts were estimated from reference gene primer amplification. Sequencing was performed with immunoSEQ multiplex PCR; in TCRdb, only in-frame clones are kept and a portion is missing. V and J calls plus clone size are reproduced from that table; the DNA served to infer D and trimming. The sample carries 100,000 to 150,000 clones, more than 75% recorded once. The material sequenced was peripheral blood. The V and J genes are TRBV9 and TRBJ2-2; 14 positions agree with TRBD2. This clonotype originated in a woman aged 55-70 years with acute or convalescent COVID-19. DNA for the CDR3: TGTGCCAGCAGCCGGACTAGCGGGAGGTCTCACACCGGGGAGCTGTTTTTT. Amino acids: CASSRTSGRSHTGELFF.